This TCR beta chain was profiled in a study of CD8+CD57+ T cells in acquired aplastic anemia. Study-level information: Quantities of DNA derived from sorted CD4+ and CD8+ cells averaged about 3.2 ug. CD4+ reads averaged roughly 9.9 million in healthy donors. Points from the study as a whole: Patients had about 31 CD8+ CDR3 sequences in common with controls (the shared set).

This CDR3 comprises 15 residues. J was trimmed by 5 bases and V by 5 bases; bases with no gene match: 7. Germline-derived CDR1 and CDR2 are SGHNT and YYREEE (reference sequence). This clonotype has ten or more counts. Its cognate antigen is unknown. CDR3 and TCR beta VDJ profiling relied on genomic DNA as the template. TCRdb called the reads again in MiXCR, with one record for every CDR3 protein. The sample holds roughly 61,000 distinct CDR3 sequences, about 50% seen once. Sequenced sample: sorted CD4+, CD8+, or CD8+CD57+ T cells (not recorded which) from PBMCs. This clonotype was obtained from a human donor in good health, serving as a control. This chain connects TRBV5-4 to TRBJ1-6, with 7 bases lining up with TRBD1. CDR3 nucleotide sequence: TGTGCCAGCAGGCGACAGGGCCTGGATAATTCACCCCTCCACTTT. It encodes CASRRQGLDNSPLHF.